This T cell receptor beta chain stems from a study of graft-versus-host responses after intestinal transplantation. Processing of graft tissue released intraepithelial and lamina propria lymphocytes. This CDR3 has 16 amino acids. Germline assignment: CDR1 SEHNR and CDR2 FQNEAQ (reference sequence). The ends were cut back, 5 bases at V and 7 bases at J, with 24 bases in the middle. Clones were sequenced by immunoSEQ multiplex PCR, and TCRdb holds only the in-frame ones, with some missing. The sample lists 3,500 to 4,000 clones; 55% to 75% were seen once. In this sample, this clone turned up a few times.

The chain carries TRBV7-9 and TRBJ2-7, with D maybe TRBD1 (8 bases). This specimen consisted of ileum tissue, obtained about 920 days after intestinal transplantation. The source of this sequence is a human patient who received an intestinal transplant, so some T cells may come from the graft donor. The CDR3 region is CASSPAGAGGAMEQYF. CDR3 DNA: TGTGCCAGCAGCCCTGCGGGGGCAGGGGGCGCAATGGAGCAGTACTTC.